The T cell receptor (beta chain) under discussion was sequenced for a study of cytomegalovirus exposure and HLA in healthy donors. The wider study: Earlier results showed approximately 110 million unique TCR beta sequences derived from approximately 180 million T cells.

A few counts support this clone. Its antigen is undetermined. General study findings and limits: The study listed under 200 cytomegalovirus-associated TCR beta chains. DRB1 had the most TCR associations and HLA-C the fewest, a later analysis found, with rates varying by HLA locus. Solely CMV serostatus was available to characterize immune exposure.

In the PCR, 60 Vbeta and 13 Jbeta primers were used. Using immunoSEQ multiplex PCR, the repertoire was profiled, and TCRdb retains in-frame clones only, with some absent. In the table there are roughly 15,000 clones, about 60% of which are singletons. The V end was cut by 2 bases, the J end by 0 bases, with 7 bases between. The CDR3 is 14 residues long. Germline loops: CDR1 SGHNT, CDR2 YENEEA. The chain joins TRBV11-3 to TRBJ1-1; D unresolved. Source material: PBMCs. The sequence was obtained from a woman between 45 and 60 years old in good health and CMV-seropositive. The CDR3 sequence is CASSLSGVNTEAFF. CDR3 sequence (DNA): TGTGCCAGCAGCTTAAGCGGTGTGAACACTGAAGCTTTCTTT.